This is a list of T cell receptor beta chains from one sample in a study of tumor T cells in aggressive B-cell lymphoma. The repertoire was sequenced with immunoSEQ multiplex PCR; TCRdb's copy has only in-frame clones and lacks some. Of about 7,900 clones listed, about four fifths were seen once; the top ten hold under 5.5%. The sample was tumor tissue. These receptor sequences come from an adult with diffuse large B cell lymphoma. Each CDR3 is given with its conserved first and last residue. A D gene is named only where the DNA matches it firmly.

J gene,V gene,D gene,CDR3 DNA,CDR3 protein
TRBJ2-5,TRBV7-2,NA,TGTGCCAGCAGCTCCACCCGGGAGACCCAGTACTTC,CASSSTRETQYF
TRBJ2-7,TRBV29-1,TRBD2,TGCAGCGTTGAGACGGGGACTAGCGGGAGTGAGCAGTACTTC,CSVETGTSGSEQYF
TRBJ1-6,TRBV11-1,NA,TGTGCCAGCAGCTACAGGGCCGGGGATTCACCCCTCCACTTT,CASSYRAGDSPLHF
TRBJ2-4,TRBV5-4,NA,TGTGCCAGCAGCTTGGTAGCCGGACAGTTAAACATTCAGTACTTC,CASSLVAGQLNIQYF
TRBJ2-2,TRBV7-3,NA,TGTGCCAGCAGCTTAACCCGGTTAGCCGGGGAGCTGTTTTTT,CASSLTRLAGELFF
TRBJ1-1,TRBV19,NA,TGTGCCAGTAGTGCCCGCAGGGAGAACACTGAAGCTTTCTTT,CASSARRENTEAFF
TRBJ2-5,TRBV7-8,TRBD2,TGTGCCAGCAGCTTAGGACTAGCGGGAGAAAAGACCCAGTACTTC,CASSLGLAGEKTQYF
TRBJ2-1,TRBV15,NA,TGTGCCACCAGCAGACCTCCGGGACAAAACAATGAGCAGTTCTTC,CATSRPPGQNNEQFF
TRBJ2-7,TRBV6-5,NA,TGTGCCAGCAGCCCCGGGGGTAGTCACGAGCAGCACTTC,CASSPGGSHEQHF
TRBJ2-7,TRBV5-1,TRBD2,TGCGCCAGCAGCGGAGTGACTAGCGGGAGGGGGTTTGTCCAGTACTTC,CASSGVTSGRGFVQYF